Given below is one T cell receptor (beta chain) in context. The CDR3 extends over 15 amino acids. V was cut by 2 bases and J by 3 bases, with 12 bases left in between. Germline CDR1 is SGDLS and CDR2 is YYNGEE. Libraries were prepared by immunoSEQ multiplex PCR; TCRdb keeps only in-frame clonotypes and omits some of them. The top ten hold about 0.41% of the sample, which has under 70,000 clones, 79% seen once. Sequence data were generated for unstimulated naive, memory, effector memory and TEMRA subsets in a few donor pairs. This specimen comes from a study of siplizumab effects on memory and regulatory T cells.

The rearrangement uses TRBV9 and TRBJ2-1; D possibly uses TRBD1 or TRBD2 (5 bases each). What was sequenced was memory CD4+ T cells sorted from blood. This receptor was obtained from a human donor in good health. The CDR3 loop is CASSVGTSGYNEQFF. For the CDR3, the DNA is TGTGCCAGCAGCGTCGGGACCTCGGGCTACAATGAGCAGTTCTTC.